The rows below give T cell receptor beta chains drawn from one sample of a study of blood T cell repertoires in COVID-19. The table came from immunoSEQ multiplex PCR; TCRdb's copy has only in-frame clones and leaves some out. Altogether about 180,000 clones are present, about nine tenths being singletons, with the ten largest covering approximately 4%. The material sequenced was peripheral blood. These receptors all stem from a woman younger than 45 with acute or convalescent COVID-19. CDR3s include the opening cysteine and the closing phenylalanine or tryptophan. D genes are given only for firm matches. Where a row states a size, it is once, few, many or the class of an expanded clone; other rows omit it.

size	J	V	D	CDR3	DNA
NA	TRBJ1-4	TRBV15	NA	CATSGIIGGGMEKLFF	TGTGCCACCAGCGGGATCATAGGGGGTGGAATGGAAAAACTGTTTTTT
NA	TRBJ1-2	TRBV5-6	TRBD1	CASSLPGGNGYTF	TGTGCCAGCAGCTTGCCAGGGGGAAATGGCTACACCTTC
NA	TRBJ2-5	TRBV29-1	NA	CSLMTAKGTQYF	TGCAGCCTAATGACAGCGAAGGGGACCCAGTACTTC
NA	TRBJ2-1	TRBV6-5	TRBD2	CASTGLAGEVNEQFF	TGTGCCAGCACCGGACTAGCGGGAGAAGTTAATGAGCAGTTCTTC
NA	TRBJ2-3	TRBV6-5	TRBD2	CASRRLAADTQYF	TGTGCCAGCAGGAGACTAGCGGCGGATACGCAGTATTTT
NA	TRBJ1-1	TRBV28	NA	CASIGGAEAFF	TGTGCCAGCATTGGGGGCGCAGAAGCTTTCTTT
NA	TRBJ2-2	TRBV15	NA	CATSRDGGELFF	TGTGCCACCAGCAGAGACGGCGGGGAGCTGTTTTTT
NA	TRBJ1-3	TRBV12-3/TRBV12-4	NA	CASSFVGNTIYF	TGTGCCAGCAGTTTCGTTGGAAACACCATATATTTT
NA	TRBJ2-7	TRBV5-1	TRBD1	CASSLDRGNYEQYF	TGCGCCAGCAGCTTGGACAGGGGTAATTACGAGCAGTACTTC
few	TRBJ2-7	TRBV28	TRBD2	CASSPLAGGREQYF	TGTGCCAGCAGTCCCCTAGCGGGAGGGCGGGAGCAGTACTTC
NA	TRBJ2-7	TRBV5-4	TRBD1	CASTRDRVSEQYF	TGTGCCAGCACTCGGGACAGGGTCTCCGAGCAGTACTTC
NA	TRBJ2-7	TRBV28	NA	CASSLGVAFLSYEQYF	TGTGCCAGCAGTTTGGGAGTGGCTTTCCTTTCCTACGAGCAGTACTTC
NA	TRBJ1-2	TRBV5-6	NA	CASRQDTAYGYTF	TGTGCCAGCAGACAGGACACCGCCTATGGCTACACCTTC
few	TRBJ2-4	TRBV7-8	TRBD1	CASSLGQGLAKNIQYF	TGTGCCAGCAGCTTAGGACAGGGGCTAGCCAAAAACATTCAGTACTTC
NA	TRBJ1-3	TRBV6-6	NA	CASIGNTIYF	TGTGCCAGCATAGGAAACACCATATATTTT
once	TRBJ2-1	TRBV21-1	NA	CASSKAGLAGGEQFF	TGTGCCAGCAGCAAAGCGGGACTAGCGGGAGGTGAGCAGTTCTTC
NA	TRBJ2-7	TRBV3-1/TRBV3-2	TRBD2	CASSLSSGISYEQYF	TGTGCCAGCAGCCTTTCTAGCGGGATCTCCTACGAGCAGTACTTC